This entry describes one T cell receptor (beta chain). The CDR3 extends over 12 amino acids. CDR1 and CDR2 from the germline V gene are ENHRY and SYGVKD. The V gene lost 6 bases and the J gene lost 2 bases, with 6 bases spanning the gap. The data belong to a study of technical replicates of blood from a few donors. Some clones are missing from TCRdb's copy, which holds only in-frame ones; the method was immunoSEQ multiplex PCR. The sample carries about 74,000 clones, about 88% recorded once. The sequence was obtained from a human donor in good health. The chain is built from TRBV10-3 and TRBJ2-3; D unresolved. The sequencing sample was made of T cells isolated from PBMCs. DNA of the CDR3: TGTGCCATCAGCACTACCACAGATACGCAGTATTTT. Its translation is CAISTTTDTQYF.